This T cell receptor beta chain was obtained from a study of identifying expanded T cells in peripheral blood. The trim removed 7 bases at V and 12 bases at J, leaving 10 bases unmatched. Germline values: CDR1 SQVTM, CDR2 ANQGSEA. The CDR3 is 14 amino acids. The repertoire was sequenced with immunoSEQ multiplex PCR; TCRdb's copy has only in-frame clones and lacks some. The data contain approximately 110,000 clones, about 89% of them singletons. During the collection period, no donor immune events like infections were recorded. With regard to this clone: No antigen is known for it.

Whole-study findings and limits: Roughly two-week clone count variance significantly increased as total template count grew. About 1.3 clones differed between technical replicates, versus about 16 and 19 over time.

This receptor was identified in a person aged 18 to 70 in good health. This chain connects TRBV29-1 to TRBJ2-3; 16 bases agree with TRBD2. The sample comprised blood. CDR3 residues: CSAGTSGGAPIQYF. CDR3 bases: TGCAGCGCAGGGACTAGCGGGGGGGCGCCAATACAGTATTTT.